The 6 T cell receptor beta chains given below trace back to one sample, sequenced in a study of OX40 agonist ivuxolimab in advanced cancers. The table came from immunoSEQ multiplex PCR; TCRdb's copy has only in-frame clones and leaves some out. The repertoire holds roughly 32,000 clones, more than 70% seen once, with roughly 25% in the top ten. The sequenced sample was CD4+ or CD8+ T cells sorted from blood, obtained in a trial of the OX40 agonist ivuxolimab. These TCRs come from an adult with an advanced solid tumor such as melanoma, head and neck, liver or kidney cancer.

By frequency in the sample, this clone is large (0.1 to 1%). The chain is built from TRBV2 and TRBJ1-2, with no clear D. The CDR3 contains 14 residues. Trimming took 4 bases from V and 4 from J, leaving 13 bases between them. Germline V CDR1 and CDR2: SNHLY, FYNNEI. This CDR3 reads CASSVPGYGYGYTF. CDR3 DNA: TGTGCCAGCAGTGTTCCGGGGTATGGCTATGGCTACACCTTC.

The J gene is TRBJ2-2, the V gene TRBV5-6, with D perhaps given as TRBD1 or TRBD2 (5 bases each). V lost 1 base to trimming and J lost 4 bases, with 11 bases between them. This CDR3 has 15 residues. Germline V gene data show CDR1 as SGHDT and CDR2 as YYEEEE. The CDR3: CASSLRGVSTGELFF. For the CDR3, the DNA is TGTGCCAGCAGCTTGAGAGGGGTGAGCACCGGGGAGCTGTTTTTT.

This clone was seen just once. The chain carries TRBV7-3 and TRBJ2-1; 10 bases match TRBD2. Germline V CDR1 and CDR2: SGHTA, FQGTGA. The V gene end was trimmed by 5 bases and the J gene end by 0 bases; junction bases not matched to a gene: 13. The CDR3 length is 19 residues. The CDR3 spells CASSQPPSGGRSSYNEQFF. The CDR3 DNA is TGTGCCAGCAGCCAACCTCCTAGCGGGGGCCGCAGCTCCTACAATGAGCAGTTCTTC.

This chain connects TRBV19 to TRBJ2-6, with a tentative D call TRBD1 (6 bases). Germline V lookup: CDR1 LNHDA, CDR2 SQIVND (reference sequence). This CDR3 has 15 residues. Trimming took off 6 bases at V and 2 bases at J, with 11 bases between the two ends. CDR3 sequence: CASRPQGTGANVLTF. CDR3 sequence (DNA): TGTGCCAGTAGGCCACAGGGTACTGGGGCCAACGTCCTGACTTTC. The entire variable domain, with the rest obtained from reference TRBV19 and TRBJ2-6, is as follows: DGGITQSPKYLFRKEGQNVTLSCEQNLNHDAMYWYRQDPGQGLRLIYYSQIVNDFQKGDIAEGYSVSREKKESFPLTVTSAQKNPTAFYLCASRPQGTGANVLTFGAGSRLTVL.

The V call is TRBV7-9, the J call TRBJ1-1, with 8 bases lining up with TRBD1. The CDR3 has 15 amino acids. V gave up 4 bases and J gave up 4 bases; unmatched junction bases: 8. Germline V lookup: CDR1 SEHNR, CDR2 FQNEAQ (reference sequence). The CDR3 is CASSSQGAGGTEAFF. The DNA of the CDR3 is TGTGCCAGCAGCTCCCAGGGGGCCGGGGGCACTGAAGCTTTCTTT.

The chain recombines TRBV9 with TRBJ2-5; D possibly uses TRBD1 or TRBD2 (5 bases each). Germline CDR1 and CDR2: SGDLS and YYNGEE. The V end was cut by 0 bases, the J end by 1 base, with 10 bases between. The CDR3 consists of 15 residues. The CDR3 coding sequence is TGTGCCAGCAGCGTAGGGGGACGACCCCAAGAGACCCAGTACTTC. This translates into CASSVGGRPQETQYF.